This T cell receptor (beta chain) was recorded in a study of breast tumors, draining lymph nodes, adjacent tissues. General study results and limits: Tumor TCR diversity was below lymph nodes but above nontumor tissue. Most tumor T cells seemingly derive from lymph node, then expand in tumor.

TCRdb called the multiplex PCR reads again in MiXCR, with one record for every CDR3 protein. The sample has approximately 100,000 distinct CDR3 sequences; around 20% are singletons. CDR1 is SGHRS, CDR2 YFSETQ, per germline. J lost 1 base, V lost 2 bases, and 7 bases had no gene match. The CDR3 length is 17 residues. Axillary draining lymph nodes of breast cancer patients supplied the node samples. The table lists this clonotype with many counts. The antigen is unknown. The chain has TRBV5-1 and TRBJ2-5; 11 positions match TRBD2. The TCR sequence derives from a female donor with breast cancer. Some clones in this sample may be carry-over from other donors' samples. Sequences were obtained from axillary lymph node tissue. The CDR3 sequence: CASSLDGLAGAQETQYF. The CDR3 nucleotides are TGCGCCAGCAGCTTAGACGGACTAGCGGGCGCCCAAGAGACCCAGTACTTC. The variable domain in full, completed from reference TRBV5-1 and TRBJ2-5, reads KAGVTQTPRYLIKTRGQQVTLSCSPISGHRSVSWYQQTPGQGLQFLFEYFSETQRNKGNFPGRFSGRQFSNSRSEMNVSTLELGDSALYLCASSLDGLAGAQETQYFGPGTRLLVL.